This is a list of T cell receptor beta chains from one sample in a study of T cell repertoires in ileal Crohn's disease. Using immunoSEQ multiplex PCR, the repertoire was profiled, and TCRdb retains in-frame clones only, with some absent. The sample lists approximately 4,200 clones; roughly 71% were seen once. The sample was ileal tissue. Receptors were obtained from an adult with Crohn's disease. The CDR3 runs from the conserved cysteine through the conserved F or W. Fields, in order: clone size, D gene, V gene, J gene, CDR3 DNA, CDR3 protein. A D gene is named only where the DNA matches it firmly. For some rows the clone size is stated as once, few or many, or as a class when expanded; others skip it.

>few|.|TRBV5-6|TRBJ2-1
TGTGCCAGCAGCCCAGGGGACATCTCCTACAATGAGCAGTTCTTC
CASSPGDISYNEQFF
>.|.|TRBV27|TRBJ1-5
TGTGCCAGCAGTCCGATCTCAGGGAATCAGCCCCAGCATTTT
CASSPISGNQPQHF
>.|TRBD1|TRBV7-9|TRBJ2-1
TGTGCCAGCAGCCCACGCTTACAGGGGTCCAGTATGAATGAGCAGTTCTTC
CASSPRLQGSSMNEQFF
>few|.|TRBV6-5|TRBJ2-3
TGTGCCAGCAACCCTGACAGCGGGGATACGCAGTATTTT
CASNPDSGDTQYF
>.|.|TRBV11-2|TRBJ2-7
TGTGCCAGCAGCTTATCCCCGGCCTACGAGCAGTACTTC
CASSLSPAYEQYF
>.|.|TRBV4-3|TRBJ2-5
TGCGCCAGCAGCCAAGCGACTTCGAAAGAGACCCAGTACTTC
CASSQATSKETQYF
>.|.|TRBV9|TRBJ2-1
TGTGCCAGCAGCGCAGGGGTCTACAATGAGCAGTTCTTC
CASSAGVYNEQFF
>.|.|TRBV9|TRBJ1-2
TGTGCCAGCAGCTTCGGGACAAGAGACTATGGCTACACCTTC
CASSFGTRDYGYTF
>.|.|TRBV6-5|TRBJ1-2
TGTGCCAGCAGGCCGGGGGGGCGTGGATATGGCTACACCTTC
CASRPGGRGYGYTF
>.|.|TRBV5-6|TRBJ1-2
TGTGCCAGCAGCTTGGGTTTGATGGGGCAGCTAAATTATGGCTACACCTTC
CASSLGLMGQLNYGYTF
>.|.|TRBV2|TRBJ1-3
TGTGCCAGCAGGGACACAGGCTCTGGAAACACCATATATTTT
CASRDTGSGNTIYF
>.|TRBD1|TRBV7-6|TRBJ2-1
TGTGCCACCCGGGGACAGGAGAACAATGAGCAGTTCTTC
CATRGQENNEQFF
>medium-sized|.|TRBV2|TRBJ2-2
TGTGCCAGCAGTGAAACTCGCTACAGCACCGGGGAGCTGTTTTTT
CASSETRYSTGELFF
>few|.|TRBV7-9|TRBJ2-3
TGTGCAAGCACCGGGGGACCCACAGATACGCAGTATTTT
CASTGGPTDTQYF
>.|TRBD1|TRBV12-5|TRBJ2-7
TGTGCTAGTCTTCGGGACAGCACCTACGAGCAGTACTTC
CASLRDSTYEQYF
>.|TRBD2|TRBV11-3|TRBJ2-2
TGTGCCAGCAGTCCCCGGGGGGGTACCGGGGAGCTGTTTTTT
CASSPRGGTGELFF
>once|.|TRBV7-3|TRBJ2-3
TGTGCCAGCAGTTTACGGGACTCCTGGACAGATACGCAGTATTTT
CASSLRDSWTDTQYF
>.|.|TRBV5-1|TRBJ1-2
TGCGCCAGCAGCCCCCAGGGTTGGCCCGAGGGCTACACCTTC
CASSPQGWPEGYTF
>.|TRBD1|TRBV5-1|TRBJ1-5
TGCGCCAGCAGCGTCACAGGGGACAGGGGGGACCCCCAGCATTTT
CASSVTGDRGDPQHF
>.|.|TRBV30|TRBJ1-2
TGTGCCAGACGTGTTCAGGTTGGCTACACCTTC
CARRVQVGYTF
>large|.|TRBV19|TRBJ1-3
TGTGCCAGTAGTAACCAGGGTGGAAACACCATATATTTT
CASSNQGGNTIYF
>.|.|TRBV2|TRBJ1-5
TGTGCCAGCAGGGATAGGACGGGGGTCGGGCCCCAGCATTTT
CASRDRTGVGPQHF
>.|TRBD2|TRBV5-1|TRBJ2-5
TGCGCCAGCAGCTTGGCGGGACTACAAGAGACCCAGTACTTC
CASSLAGLQETQYF
>.|TRBD1|TRBV5-1|TRBJ1-6
TGCGCCAGCAGCAACGATCCGGGACAGGGTTTATCACCCCTCCACTTT
CASSNDPGQGLSPLHF
>.|.|TRBV2|TRBJ1-2
TGTGCCAGCAGTGAAGTTAGTCTCTATGGCTACACCTTC
CASSEVSLYGYTF
>.|.|TRBV27|TRBJ1-2
TGTGCCAGCAGTCCCCAGGGCCCAGGGAGGAACTATGGCTACACCTTC
CASSPQGPGRNYGYTF
>once|.|TRBV7-2|TRBJ2-2
TGTGCCAGCAGCTTTGCCAGGGCGGCCACCGGGGAGCTGTTTTTT
CASSFARAATGELFF
>.|TRBD2|TRBV27|TRBJ2-1
TGTGCCAGCCGGACTAGCGGGACGAGCTCCTACAATGAGCAGTTCTTC
CASRTSGTSSYNEQFF
>.|TRBD1|TRBV7-2|TRBJ1-2
TGTGCCAGCAGCCCGCGGACAGGGTCATATGGCTACACCTTC
CASSPRTGSYGYTF
>.|.|TRBV27|TRBJ2-3
TGTGCCAGCAGTGGACGCACAGGGATGGGGACAGATACGCAGTATTTT
CASSGRTGMGTDTQYF
>.|.|TRBV6-6|TRBJ1-1
TGTGCCAGCAAACAGGTCCAGGAAACTGAAGCTTTCTTT
CASKQVQETEAFF
>.|TRBD1|TRBV19|TRBJ1-6
TGTGCCAGTACCATGGGGACAGGGGCCTATAATTCACCCCTCCACTTT
CASTMGTGAYNSPLHF
>.|.|TRBV2|TRBJ2-7
TGTGCCAGCACGTTCGCGGGGCTGAGCGAGCAGTACTTC
CASTFAGLSEQYF
>few|TRBD1|TRBV6-1|TRBJ1-2
TGTGCCAGCACGACAGGGTCCGGTGTATATGGCTACACCTTC
CASTTGSGVYGYTF
>.|.|TRBV6-6|TRBJ1-1
TGTGCCAGCAATTTACAAGGGGCTCCCACTGAAGCTTTCTTT
CASNLQGAPTEAFF
>.|.|TRBV9|TRBJ2-5
TGTGCCAGCAGCCCTCCATCCGCGCAAGAGACCCAGTACTTC
CASSPPSAQETQYF
>.|TRBD1|TRBV4-2|TRBJ1-2
TGTGCCAGCAGCGTAAACAGGGGGCGCAGGGAGGGTTATGGCTACACCTTC
CASSVNRGRREGYGYTF
>once|.|TRBV18|TRBJ2-7
TGTGCCAGCTCACCACAGCAGACAAGAGAAGGATCTGTGAACGAGCAGTACTTC
CASSPQQTREGSVNEQYF
>.|.|TRBV2|TRBJ2-1
TGTGCCAGCGCCTGGAGCTCCTACAATGAGCAGTTCTTC
CASAWSSYNEQFF
>.|TRBD1|TRBV7-9|TRBJ1-1
TGTGCCAGCAGCCGCGGGACAGGGGGTGTGATGAACACTGAAGCTTTCTTT
CASSRGTGGVMNTEAFF
>.|TRBD1|TRBV5-1|TRBJ2-5
TGCGCCAGCAGATCCGGGACAGGGGGCGAGGGAGAGACCCAGTACTTC
CASRSGTGGEGETQYF
>.|TRBD1|TRBV7-3|TRBJ2-7
TGTGCCAGCAGCTTGGGACAGGGGGCGGGCTACGAGCAGTACTTC
CASSLGQGAGYEQYF
>.|TRBD2|TRBV10-2|TRBJ2-7
TGCGCCAGCAGTCAAGCGGGACTAGCGAACGAGCAGTACTTC
CASSQAGLANEQYF
>.|TRBD1|TRBV5-1|TRBJ2-1
TGCGCCAGCTCTACCATGACAGGGGGGGGAAATGAGCAGTTCTTC
CASSTMTGGGNEQFF
>medium-sized|.|TRBV7-9|TRBJ2-7
TGTGCCAGCAGCTTAGAACTGAGATACGAGCAGTACTTC
CASSLELRYEQYF